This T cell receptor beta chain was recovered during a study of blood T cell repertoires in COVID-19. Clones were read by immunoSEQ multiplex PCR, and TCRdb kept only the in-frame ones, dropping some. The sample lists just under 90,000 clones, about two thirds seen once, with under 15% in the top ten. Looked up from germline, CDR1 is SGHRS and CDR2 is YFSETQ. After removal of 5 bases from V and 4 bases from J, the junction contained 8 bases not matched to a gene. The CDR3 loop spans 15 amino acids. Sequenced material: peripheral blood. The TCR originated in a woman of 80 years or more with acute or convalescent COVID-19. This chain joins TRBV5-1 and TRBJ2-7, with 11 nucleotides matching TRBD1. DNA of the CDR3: TGCGCCAGCAGTCCCTGGACAGGGGGCGCGTACGAGCAGTACTTC. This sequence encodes CASSPWTGGAYEQYF.